This entry concerns a single T cell receptor (beta chain). Antigen: not known. TCRdb's copy holds only in-frame clones and misses some; the assay was immunoSEQ multiplex PCR. The data show over 850,000 clones, with about four fifths seen just once and 0.5% to 0.6% held by the top ten. These data belong to a study of shared clonotypes between healthy human individuals. Study-wide points: Across subsets, estimated richness was generally greater for naive than for memory populations.

There are 16 residues in the CDR3. The germline gives CDR1 SGDLS, CDR2 YYNGEE. V lost 0 bases and J lost 5; bases outside the gene matches: 10. This clonotype was sampled from a man aged 18 to 35 in good health. Some clones in this sample may be carry-over from other donors' samples. Sequenced material: memory CD4+ T cells from PBMCs. Subset specified: CD45RA-negative fraction. V gene TRBV9 combines with J gene TRBJ2-5, with TRBD2 matching over 7 bases. Here the CDR3 reads CASSVGASGGWETQYF. The DNA for the CDR3 is TGTGCCAGCAGCGTAGGGGCTAGCGGAGGGTGGGAGACCCAGTACTTC.